A single sample gave rise to the 9 T cell receptor beta chains below, sequenced in a study of control samples from healthy donors and cancer patients. The data were produced by immunoSEQ multiplex PCR, yet TCRdb's version contains in-frame clones alone and is incomplete. The sample includes about 100,000 clones, roughly 84% of them seen just once. Sequencing was done on a sample of blood. The receptor source for this set is a woman between 45 and 65 years old in good health.

This chain joins TRBV5-3 and TRBJ2-1, with D tentatively TRBD1 or TRBD2 (5 bases each). TRBV5-3 qualifies as an ORF whose function is uncertain. This CDR3 contains 16 residues. Trimming removed 3 bases at V and 7 bases at J, with 20 bases between. The CDR3 DNA is TGTGCCAGAAGCTCAAGTGGGGGTAGGTCTACAAATGAGCAGTTCTTC. The encoded protein is CARSSSGGRSTNEQFF.

This chain connects TRBV4-3 to TRBJ1-2; D may be TRBD1 (5 bases). The V gene lost 0 bases and the J gene lost 6 bases, with 14 bases spanning the gap. The CDR3 totals 15 residues. Germline lookup yields CDR1 LGHNA and CDR2 YSLEER. The CDR3 here is CASSQDRGFPHGYTF. In DNA, the CDR3 is TGCGCCAGCAGCCAAGATCGGGGGTTTCCGCATGGCTACACCTTC.

The chain carries TRBV18 and TRBJ1-1; D is unresolved. The CDR3 consists of 13 residues. Germline loops: CDR1 KGHSH, CDR2 LQKENI. Trimming left V 3 bases short and J 2 bases short, with 7 bases between. Here the CDR3 DNA reads TGTGCCAGCTCACCGACCCCTAACACTGAAGCTTTCTTT. Protein: CASSPTPNTEAFF.

This chain uses TRBV24-1 with TRBJ2-1; D gene uncertain. Deletions cut 4 bases from V and 0 bases from J, with 9 bases between. The CDR3 spans 15 residues. Germline CDR1 and CDR2: KGHDR and SFDVKD. The CDR3 here is CATSDRASSYNEQFF. CDR3 sequence (DNA): TGTGCCACCAGTGACCGGGCGAGCTCCTACAATGAGCAGTTCTTC.

The chain employs TRBV5-4 and TRBJ1-4; unclear D gene. The CDR3 consists of 17 residues. Germline CDR1 and CDR2: SGHNT and YYREEE (reference sequence). V was pared by 1 base and J by 5 bases, with 18 bases between. The CDR3 here is CASSLTFLAGRNEKLFF. The DNA for the CDR3 is TGTGCCAGCAGCTTGACGTTTTTGGCAGGACGGAATGAAAAACTGTTTTTT.

This chain uses TRBV7-8 with TRBJ1-2, with 8 bases that match TRBD1. V dropped 4 bases and J dropped 2; count of bases not matched to a gene: 18. The germline V gene encodes CDR1 SGHVS and CDR2 FQNEAQ. The length of the CDR3 is 19 residues. The CDR3 is CASSSHRRGQVPGNYGYTF. The CDR3 bases are TGTGCCAGCAGCTCTCACCGGCGGGGACAGGTACCAGGAAACTATGGCTACACCTTC.

The chain couples TRBV27 to TRBJ2-2; TRBD2 matches at 14 bases. After removal of 8 bases from V and 4 bases from J, the junction contained 3 bases not matched to a gene. The length of the CDR3 is 15 residues. Per germline, CDR1 MNHEY and CDR2 SMNVEV (reference sequence). The DNA of the CDR3 is TGTGCCAGCTCGGGACTAGCGGGAGTCACCGGGGAGCTGTTTTTT. This gives the protein CASSGLAGVTGELFF.

The gene calls are TRBV12-3 or TRBV12-4 and TRBJ2-3, with D perhaps matching TRBD2 (5 bases). The CDR3 is made up of 12 amino acids. V was cut by 10 bases and J by 6 bases, with 14 bases left in between. This CDR3 is CAIEGRPDTQYF. In DNA, the CDR3 is TGTGCCATCGAGGGCCGCCCGGATACGCAGTATTTT.

The V call is TRBV11-2, the J call TRBJ2-3; 8 bases map to TRBD2. The CDR3 length is 13 residues. The germline gives CDR1 SGHAT, CDR2 FQNNGV. Unmatched junction bases numbered 1, after V lost 5 bases and J lost 3 bases. CDR3 sequence: CASSLAGTDTQYF. The CDR3 nucleotides read TGTGCCAGCAGCCTAGCGGGTACAGATACGCAGTATTTT.